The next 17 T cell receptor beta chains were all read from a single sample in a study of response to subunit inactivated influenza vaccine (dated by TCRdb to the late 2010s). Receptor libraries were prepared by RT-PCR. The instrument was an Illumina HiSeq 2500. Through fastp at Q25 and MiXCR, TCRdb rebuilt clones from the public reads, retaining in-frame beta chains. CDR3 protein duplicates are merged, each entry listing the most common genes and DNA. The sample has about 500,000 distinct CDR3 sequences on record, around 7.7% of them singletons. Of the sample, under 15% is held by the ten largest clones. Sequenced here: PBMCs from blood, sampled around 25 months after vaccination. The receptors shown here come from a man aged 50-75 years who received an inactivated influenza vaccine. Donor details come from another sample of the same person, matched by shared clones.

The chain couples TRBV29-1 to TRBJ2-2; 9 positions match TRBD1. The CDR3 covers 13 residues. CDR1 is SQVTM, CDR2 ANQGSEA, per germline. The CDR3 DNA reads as TGCAGGCCCGGGACAGGGTTGACCGGGGAGCTGTTTTTT. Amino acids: CRPGTGLTGELFF.

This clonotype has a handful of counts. CDR3 region: CASSPSGGGHEKLFF. As DNA, the CDR3 is TGTGCCAGCAGCCCCTCAGGGGGGGGGCATGAAAAACTGTTTTTT. The chain carries TRBV3-1 and TRBJ1-4, with 7 bases identical to TRBD1. The ends lost 4 bases at V and 6 bases at J; junction bases unmatched: 8. From germline, CDR1 is LGHDT and CDR2 YNNKEL (reference sequence). The CDR3 has 15 residues.

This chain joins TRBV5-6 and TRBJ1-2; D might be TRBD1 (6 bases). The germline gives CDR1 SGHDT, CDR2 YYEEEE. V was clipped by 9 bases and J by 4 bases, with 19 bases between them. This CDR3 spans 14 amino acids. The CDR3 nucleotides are TGTGCCACTAAGTCACAGGGTATTTCCTATGGCTACACCTTC. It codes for CATKSQGISYGYTF. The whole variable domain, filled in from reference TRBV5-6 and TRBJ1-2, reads DAGVTQSPTHLIKTRGQQVTLRCSPKSGHDTVSWYQQALGQGPQFIFQYYEEEERQRGNFPDRFSGHQFPNYSSELNVNALLLGDSALYLCATKSQGISYGYTFGSGTRLTVV.

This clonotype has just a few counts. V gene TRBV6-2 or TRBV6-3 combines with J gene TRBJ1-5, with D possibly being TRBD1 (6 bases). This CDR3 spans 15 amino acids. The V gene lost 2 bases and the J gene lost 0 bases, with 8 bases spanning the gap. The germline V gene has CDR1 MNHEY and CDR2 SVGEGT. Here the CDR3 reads CASSYVTGSNQPQHF. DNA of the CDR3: TGTGCCAGCAGTTACGTGACAGGTAGCAATCAGCCCCAGCATTTT.

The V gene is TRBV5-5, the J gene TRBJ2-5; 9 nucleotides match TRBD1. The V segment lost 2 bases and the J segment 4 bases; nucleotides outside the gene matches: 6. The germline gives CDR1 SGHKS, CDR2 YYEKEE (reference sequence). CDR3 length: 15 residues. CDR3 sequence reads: CASSFGTGRTETQYF. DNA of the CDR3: TGTGCCAGCAGCTTCGGGACAGGGAGGACAGAGACCCAGTACTTC.

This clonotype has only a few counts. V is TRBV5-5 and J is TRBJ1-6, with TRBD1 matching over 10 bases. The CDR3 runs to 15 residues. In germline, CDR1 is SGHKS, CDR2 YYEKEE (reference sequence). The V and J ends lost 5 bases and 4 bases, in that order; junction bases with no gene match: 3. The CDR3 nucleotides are TGTGCCAGCAGACGGACAGGGGGTTATAATTCACCCCTCCACTTT. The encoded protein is CASRRTGGYNSPLHF.

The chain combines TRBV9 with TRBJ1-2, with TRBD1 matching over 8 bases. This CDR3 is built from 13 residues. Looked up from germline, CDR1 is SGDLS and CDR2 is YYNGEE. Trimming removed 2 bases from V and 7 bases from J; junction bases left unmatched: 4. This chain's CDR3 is CASSVQGAGGYTF. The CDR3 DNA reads TGTGCCAGCAGCGTCCAGGGGGCGGGTGGCTACACCTTC.

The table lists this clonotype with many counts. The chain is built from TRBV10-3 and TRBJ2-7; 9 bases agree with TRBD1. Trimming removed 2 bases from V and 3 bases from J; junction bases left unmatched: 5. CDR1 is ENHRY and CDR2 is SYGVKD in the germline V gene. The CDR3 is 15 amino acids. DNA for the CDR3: TGTGCCATCAGTGAGAGGGGACAGGGTGTCTACGAGCAGTACTTC. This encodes CAISERGQGVYEQYF.

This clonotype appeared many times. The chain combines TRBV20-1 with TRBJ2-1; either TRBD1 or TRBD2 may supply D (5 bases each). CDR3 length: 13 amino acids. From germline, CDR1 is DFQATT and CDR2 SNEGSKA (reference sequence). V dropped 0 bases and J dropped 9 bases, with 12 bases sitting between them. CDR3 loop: CSARDPRDGEQFF. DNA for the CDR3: TGCAGTGCTAGAGATCCACGGGACGGTGAGCAGTTCTTC.

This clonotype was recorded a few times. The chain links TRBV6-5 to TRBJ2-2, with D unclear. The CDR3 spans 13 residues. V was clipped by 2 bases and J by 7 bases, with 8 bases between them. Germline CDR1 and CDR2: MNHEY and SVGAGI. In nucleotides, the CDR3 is TGTGCCAGCAGTTACGTAGGGCTCGGGGAGCTGTTTTTT. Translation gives CASSYVGLGELFF.

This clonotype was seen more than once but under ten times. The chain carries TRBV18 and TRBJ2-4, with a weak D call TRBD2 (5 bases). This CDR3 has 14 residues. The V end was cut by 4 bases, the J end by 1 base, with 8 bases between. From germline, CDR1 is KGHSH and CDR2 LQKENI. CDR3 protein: CASSRRQAKNIQYF. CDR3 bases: TGTGCCAGCTCACGGAGGCAGGCCAAAAACATTCAGTACTTC. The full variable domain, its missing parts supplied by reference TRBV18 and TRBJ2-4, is NAGVMQNPRHLVRRRGQEARLRCSPMKGHSHVYWYRQLPEEGLKFMVYLQKENIIDESGMPKERFSAEFPKEGPSILRIQQVVRGDSAAYFCASSRRQAKNIQYFGAGTRLSVL.

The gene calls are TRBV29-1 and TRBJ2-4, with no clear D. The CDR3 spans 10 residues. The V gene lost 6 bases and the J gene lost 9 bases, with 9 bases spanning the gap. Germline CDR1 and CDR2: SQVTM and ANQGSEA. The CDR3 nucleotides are TGCAGCGTCCGTAATGTCATTCAGTACTTC. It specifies CSVRNVIQYF.

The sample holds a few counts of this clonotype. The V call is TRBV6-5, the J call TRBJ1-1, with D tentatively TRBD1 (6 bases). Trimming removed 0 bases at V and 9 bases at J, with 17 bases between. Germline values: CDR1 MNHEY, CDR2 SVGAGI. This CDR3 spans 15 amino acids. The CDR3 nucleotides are TGTGCCAGCAGTTACTCGTTATTTTTGGGGGCGCAAGCTTTCTTT. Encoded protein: CASSYSLFLGAQAFF.

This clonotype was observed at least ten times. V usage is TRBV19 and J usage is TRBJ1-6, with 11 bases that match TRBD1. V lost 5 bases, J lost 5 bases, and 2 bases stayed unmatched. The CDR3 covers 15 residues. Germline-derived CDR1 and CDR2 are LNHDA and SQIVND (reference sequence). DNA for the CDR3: TGTGCCAGTAGTTGGGACAGGGGGAATAATTCACCCCTCCACTTT. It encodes CASSWDRGNNSPLHF.

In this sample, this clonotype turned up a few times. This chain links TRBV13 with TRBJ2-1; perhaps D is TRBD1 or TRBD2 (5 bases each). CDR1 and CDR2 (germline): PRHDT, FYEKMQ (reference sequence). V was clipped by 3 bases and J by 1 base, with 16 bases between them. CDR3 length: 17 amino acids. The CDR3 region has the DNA TGTGCCAGCAGCTTTTCTATCCGGGACGGGTCCTACAATGAGCAGTTCTTC. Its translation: CASSFSIRDGSYNEQFF.

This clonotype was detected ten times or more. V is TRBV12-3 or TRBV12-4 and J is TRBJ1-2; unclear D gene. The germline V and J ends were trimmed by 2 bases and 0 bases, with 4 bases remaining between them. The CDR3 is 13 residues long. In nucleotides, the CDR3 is TGTGCCAGCAGTTTAATCCCTAACTATGGCTACACCTTC. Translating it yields CASSLIPNYGYTF.

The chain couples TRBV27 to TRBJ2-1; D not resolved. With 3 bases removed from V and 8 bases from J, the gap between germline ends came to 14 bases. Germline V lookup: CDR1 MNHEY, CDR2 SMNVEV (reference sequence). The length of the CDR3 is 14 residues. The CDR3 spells CASSFLTKIDEQFF. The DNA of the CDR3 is TGTGCCAGCAGTTTCTTAACTAAGATCGATGAGCAGTTCTTC.